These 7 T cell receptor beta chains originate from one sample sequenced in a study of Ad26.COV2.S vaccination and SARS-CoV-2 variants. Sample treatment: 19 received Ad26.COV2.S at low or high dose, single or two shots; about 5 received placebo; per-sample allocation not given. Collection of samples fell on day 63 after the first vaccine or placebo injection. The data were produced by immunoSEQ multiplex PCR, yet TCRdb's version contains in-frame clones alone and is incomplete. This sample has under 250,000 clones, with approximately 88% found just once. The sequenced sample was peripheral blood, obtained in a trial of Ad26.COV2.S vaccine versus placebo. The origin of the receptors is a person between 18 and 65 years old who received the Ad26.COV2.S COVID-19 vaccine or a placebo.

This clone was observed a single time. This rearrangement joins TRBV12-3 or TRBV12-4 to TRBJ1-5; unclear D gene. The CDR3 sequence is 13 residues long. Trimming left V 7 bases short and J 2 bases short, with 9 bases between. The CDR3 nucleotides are TGTGCCAGCACATTCGGGGGCAATCAGCCCCAGCATTTT. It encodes CASTFGGNQPQHF.

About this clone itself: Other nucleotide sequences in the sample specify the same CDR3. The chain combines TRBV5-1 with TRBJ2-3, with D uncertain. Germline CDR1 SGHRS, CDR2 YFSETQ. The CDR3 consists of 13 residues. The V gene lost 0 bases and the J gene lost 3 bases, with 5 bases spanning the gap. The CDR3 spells CASSLAATDTQYF. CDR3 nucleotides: TGCGCCAGCAGCTTGGCCGCGACAGATACGCAGTATTTT.

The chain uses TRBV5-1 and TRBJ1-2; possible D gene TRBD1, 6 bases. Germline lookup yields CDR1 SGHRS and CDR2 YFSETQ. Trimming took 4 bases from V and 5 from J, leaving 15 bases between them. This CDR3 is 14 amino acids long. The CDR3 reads CASSPGQSAYGYTF. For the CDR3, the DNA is TGCGCCAGCAGCCCTGGACAGTCGGCATATGGCTACACCTTC.

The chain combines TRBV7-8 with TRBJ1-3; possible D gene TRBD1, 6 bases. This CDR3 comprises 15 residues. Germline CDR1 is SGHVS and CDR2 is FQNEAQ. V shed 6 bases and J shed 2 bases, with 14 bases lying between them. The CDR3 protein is CASRGPGGTGNTIYF. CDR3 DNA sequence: TGTGCCAGCAGGGGCCCGGGGGGCACTGGAAACACCATATATTTT. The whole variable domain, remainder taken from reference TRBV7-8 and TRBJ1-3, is GAGVSQSPRYKVAKRGQDVALRCDPISGHVSLFWYQQALGQGPEFLTYFQNEAQLDKSGLPSDRFFAERPEGSVSTLKIQRTQQEDSAVYLCASRGPGGTGNTIYFGEGSWLTVV.

Here the CDR3 reads CASSYFQGADGYTF. The CDR3 coding sequence is TGTGCCAGCAGTTACTTCCAGGGGGCGGATGGCTACACCTTC. The rearrangement links TRBV6-6 to TRBJ1-2; 8 nucleotides line up with TRBD1. The CDR3 loop spans 14 amino acids. V lost 1 base, J lost 6 bases, and 4 bases stayed unmatched. In germline, CDR1 is MNHNY, CDR2 SVGAGI (reference sequence).

DNA of the CDR3: TGTGCCAGCAGTGAGTTGGGGCCAAAGGACAGGAAGGATGAGACCCAGTACTTC. Translating it yields CASSELGPKDRKDETQYF. The chain uses TRBV25-1 and TRBJ2-5, with 7 nucleotides matching TRBD1. The junction had 18 bases not matched to a gene; V was cut back by 3 bases and J by 5 bases. Germline CDR1 reads MGHDK; CDR2 reads SYGVNS. The CDR3 has 18 residues.

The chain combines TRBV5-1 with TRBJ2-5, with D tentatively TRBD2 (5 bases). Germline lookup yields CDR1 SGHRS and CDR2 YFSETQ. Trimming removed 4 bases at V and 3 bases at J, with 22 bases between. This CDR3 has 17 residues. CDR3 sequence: CASSPDSSLRTKETQYF. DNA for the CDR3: TGCGCCAGCAGCCCGGACTCGTCCCTGAGGACCAAAGAGACCCAGTACTTC.